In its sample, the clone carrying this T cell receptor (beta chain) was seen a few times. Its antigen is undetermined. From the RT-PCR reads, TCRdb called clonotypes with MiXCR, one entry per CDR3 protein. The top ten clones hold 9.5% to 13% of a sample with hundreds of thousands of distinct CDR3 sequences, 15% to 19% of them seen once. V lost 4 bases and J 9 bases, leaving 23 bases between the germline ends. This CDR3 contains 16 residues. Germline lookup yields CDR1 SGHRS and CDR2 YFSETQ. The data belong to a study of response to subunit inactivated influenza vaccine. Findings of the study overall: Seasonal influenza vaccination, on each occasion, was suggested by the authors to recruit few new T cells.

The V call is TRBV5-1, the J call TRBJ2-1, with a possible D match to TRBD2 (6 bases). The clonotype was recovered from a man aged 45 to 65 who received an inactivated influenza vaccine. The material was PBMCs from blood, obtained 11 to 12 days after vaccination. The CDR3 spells CASSLLRAGPATEQFF. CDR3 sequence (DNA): TGCGCCAGCAGCCTCCTTCGGGCGGGGCCGGCTACTGAGCAGTTCTTC.